The 18 T cell receptor beta chains presented below share a single source sample, sequenced in a study of monozygotic twins with inflammatory bowel disease. TCRdb re-called the 5' RACE reads; one entry per CDR3 protein, DNA not given. The sample's table shows about 420,000 distinct CDR3 sequences. Input material: blood. The receptors here all came from a human donor with ulcerative colitis or Crohn's disease, or a healthy co-twin of an affected twin (not recorded which).

The chain carries TRBV18 and TRBJ2-7; TCRdb indicates TRBD1, and absent DNA this call remains unverified. The CDR3 consists of 14 residues. Germline V gene sequence: CDR1 KGHSH, CDR2 LQKENI. The chain's CDR3 is CASSPPAGTYEQYF.

The gene calls are TRBV28 and TRBJ2-1; TCRdb gives TRBD1 as the D gene, but with no DNA this cannot be confirmed. CDR1 and CDR2 (germline): MDHEN, SYDVKM. The CDR3 is 14 residues long. The CDR3 region is CASSVAGPYNEQFF.

The chain has TRBV7-2 and TRBJ1-4. The CDR3 runs 16 residues. From germline, CDR1 is SGHTA and CDR2 FQGNSA. CDR3 in amino acids: CASSLSRAVRIEKLFF.

The chain couples TRBV20-1 to TRBJ2-5. CDR3 length: 12 amino acids. Germline CDR1 and CDR2: DFQATT and SNEGSKA (reference sequence). CDR3 amino acids: CSARLGKETQYF.

The chain joins TRBV7-9 to TRBJ1-1; TCRdb outputs TRBD1, but without DNA this stays unchecked. This CDR3 has 12 residues. CDR1 and CDR2 (germline): SEHNR, FQNEAQ (reference sequence). This chain's CDR3 is CASSSPGKRAFF.

This chain connects TRBV25-1 to TRBJ2-4. This CDR3 has 16 residues. Per the germline V gene, CDR1 is MGHDK and CDR2 is SYGVNS. This CDR3 is CASSQDEFLAKNIQYF.

This chain links TRBV19 with TRBJ2-7; TCRdb names TRBD2, which stays unverified in the absence of DNA. The CDR3 sequence is 14 residues long. CDR1 LNHDA and CDR2 SQIVND come from the germline V gene (reference sequence). The CDR3 protein is CASSIQGLPYEQYF.

V is TRBV2 and J is TRBJ1-1. This CDR3 has 13 amino acids. Germline assignment: CDR1 SNHLY and CDR2 FYNNEI. The CDR3 reads CASSDQGNTEAFF.

This chain links TRBV25-1 with TRBJ1-1. CDR3 length equals 13 residues. Germline assignment: CDR1 MGHDK and CDR2 SYGVNS. This CDR3 is CASSLSGRFEAFF. The full variable domain, completed using reference TRBV25-1 and TRBJ1-1, is EADIYQTPRYLVIGTGKKITLECSQTMGHDKMYWYQQDPGMELHLIHYSYGVNSTEKGDLSSESTVSRIRTEHFPLTLESARPSHTSQYLCASSLSGRFEAFFGQGTRLTVV.

The CDR3: CASSFRTRPFYEQYF. This rearrangement joins TRBV28 to TRBJ2-7; the D call from TCRdb, TRBD2, cannot be confirmed without DNA. CDR1 is MDHEN and CDR2 is SYDVKM in the germline V gene. The CDR3 totals 15 residues.

V usage is TRBV10-3 and J usage is TRBJ1-4; absent DNA, TCRdb's TRBD1 call cannot be checked. CDR1 ENHRY and CDR2 SYGVKD come from the germline V gene. This CDR3 has 13 amino acids. The CDR3 region is CAIATGLNEKLFF.

The chain has TRBV14 and TRBJ2-3. The germline V gene encodes CDR1 SGHDN and CDR2 FVKESK. This CDR3 region has 15 residues. The CDR3 sequence: CASSQTSSSTDTQYF.

The chain combines TRBV20-1 with TRBJ2-7. Germline V gives CDR1 DFQATT, CDR2 SNEGSKA (reference sequence). The CDR3 has 12 amino acids. The CDR3 loop reads CSASGRADEQYF.

The chain is built from TRBV3-1 and TRBJ2-2; checking the TCRdb D call of TRBD1 is not possible without DNA. The CDR3 sequence is 16 residues long. From germline, CDR1 is LGHDT and CDR2 YNNKEL (reference sequence). This CDR3 is CASSQAGWGASGELFF.

V usage is TRBV6-1 and J usage is TRBJ2-7; TCRdb calls TRBD1, which cannot be checked without DNA. Looked up from germline, CDR1 is MNHNS and CDR2 is SASEGT. This CDR3 spans 14 amino acids. The chain's CDR3 is CASSERDSRDEQYF.

This sequence joins TRBV5-6 and TRBJ1-2. The CDR3 consists of 14 residues. Germline V CDR1 and CDR2: SGHDT, YYEEEE. CDR3: CASSLVRLNYGYTF.

This chain links TRBV10-3 with TRBJ1-5. The CDR3 covers 13 residues. Per germline, CDR1 ENHRY and CDR2 SYGVKD. Here the CDR3 reads CAISEFGGQPQHF.

This chain joins TRBV2 and TRBJ2-2; TCRdb calls TRBD2, which cannot be checked without DNA. The CDR3 contains 18 residues. Germline V lookup: CDR1 SNHLY, CDR2 FYNNEI. CDR3 amino acids: CASSDQAGGLPYTGELFF.